This passage covers 18 T cell receptor beta chains from one sample sequenced in a study of blood T cells in healthy people across ages. Alongside a J-beta primer mix, a sample-barcoded 5' primer served in a second PCR lasting roughly 6 to 11 cycles. MiXCR, run by TCRdb on the 5' RACE reads, gives a single entry per CDR3 protein. Here the sample spans hundreds of thousands of distinct CDR3 sequences, about 34% being singletons. Material: blood. The receptors originated from a man aged 18 to 29 in good health.

This chain links TRBV9 with TRBJ2-1, with 8 bases fitting TRBD2. With V trimmed by 7 bases and J by 6 bases, 12 bases remained unmatched. This CDR3 has 15 amino acids. Germline assignment: CDR1 SGDLS and CDR2 YYNGEE. CDR3 DNA: TGTGCCAGCGGCGACCGGGGGGGACCCACCAATGAGCAGTTCTTC. Translating gives CASGDRGGPTNEQFF. The variable domain in full, completed from reference TRBV9 and TRBJ2-1, reads DSGVTQTPKHLITATGQRVTLRCSPRSGDLSVYWYQQSLDQGLQFLIQYYNGEERAKGNILERFSAQQFPDLHSELNLSSLELGDSALYFCASGDRGGPTNEQFFGPGTRLTVL.

This clonotype appeared a few times. The V call is TRBV12-3 or TRBV12-4, the J call TRBJ2-5, with TRBD2 identical over 12 bases. V was clipped by 3 bases and J by 5 bases; unmatched bases: 10. The CDR3 is 17 residues long. CDR3: CASSFRLAGGRRETQYF. The CDR3 coding sequence is TGTGCCAGCAGTTTCCGTCTAGCGGGGGGGCGGAGGGAGACCCAGTACTTC.

This clonotype was seen more than once but under ten times. The CDR3 sequence is CASRPGQRIETQYF. CDR3 coding DNA: TGTGCCAGCAGACCGGGACAGAGGATAGAGACCCAGTACTTC. The chain recombines TRBV12-3 or TRBV12-4 with TRBJ2-5, with 7 nucleotides matching TRBD1. The CDR3 is 14 amino acids. Trimming took 6 bases from V and 4 from J; bases not matched to a gene: 8.

This rearrangement joins TRBV20-1 to TRBJ2-3; TRBD2 matches 10 bases. The trim removed 6 bases at V and 1 base at J, leaving 7 bases unmatched. The length of the CDR3 is 15 residues. The germline V gene has CDR1 DFQATT and CDR2 SNEGSKA (reference sequence). CDR3 DNA sequence: TGCAGTGCCCCGCGGCTAGCGGGGGGCACAGATACGCAGTATTTT. It is translated as CSAPRLAGGTDTQYF.

V gene TRBV4-2 combines with J gene TRBJ2-1; tentative D call: TRBD2 (5 bases). The V end was cut by 1 base, the J end by 0 bases, with 16 bases between. CDR1 and CDR2 from the germline V gene are LGHNA and YNFKEQ. The CDR3 totals 18 residues. The CDR3, as DNA: TGTGCCAGCAGCCAAGTTGGTGGTCGGGGAAGCTCCTACAATGAGCAGTTCTTC. Translation gives CASSQVGGRGSSYNEQFF.

This clonotype came up many times. The V and J genes are TRBV20-1 and TRBJ2-7; D is unresolved. Deletions cut 0 bases from V and 4 bases from J, with 10 bases between. The germline CDR1 and CDR2 sequences are DFQATT and SNEGSKA (reference sequence). This CDR3 contains 13 residues. CDR3 nucleotides: TGCAGTGCTAGAGATCTGAGTTCTTACGAGCAGTACTTC. This encodes CSARDLSSYEQYF.

The rearrangement uses TRBV20-1 and TRBJ2-7; no clear D. CDR3 size: 14 residues. In germline, CDR1 is DFQATT, CDR2 SNEGSKA (reference sequence). V was pared by 0 bases and J by 2 bases, with 11 bases between. The CDR3 spells CSARDSGKPYEQYF. The CDR3 bases are TGCAGTGCTAGAGATTCGGGCAAGCCCTACGAGCAGTACTTC.

The V call is TRBV7-2, the J call TRBJ2-5; D is unresolved. Deletions cut 0 bases from V and 9 bases from J, with 11 bases between. The CDR3 sequence is 13 residues long. The germline V gene has CDR1 SGHTA and CDR2 FQGNSA. CDR3 loop: CASSLAQTVAQYF. CDR3 DNA: TGTGCCAGCAGCTTAGCCCAGACCGTGGCCCAGTACTTC.

The rearrangement links TRBV20-1 to TRBJ1-1, with a tentative D call TRBD1 (5 bases). The CDR3 extends over 14 amino acids. The germline V and J ends were trimmed by 2 bases and 1 base, with 11 bases remaining between them. Germline V gene sequence: CDR1 DFQATT, CDR2 SNEGSKA (reference sequence). CDR3 region: CSARSAGPNTEAFF. DNA for the CDR3: TGCAGTGCTAGATCGGCAGGGCCGAACACTGAAGCTTTCTTT.

As to this clonotype: A read error is possible here, since a much larger clone lies one base away. Here the CDR3 DNA reads TGTGCCAGCAGTCTAACCCAAGGGACGGACTCCTACGAGCAGTACTTC. The encoded protein is CASSLTQGTDSYEQYF. The chain is built from TRBV12-3 or TRBV12-4 and TRBJ2-7; TRBD1 or TRBD2 may be the D gene (5 bases each). Between the trimmed V and J ends, which lost 5 bases and 0 bases, there was a span of 17 bases. CDR3 length: 16 amino acids.

The V and J genes are TRBV12-3 or TRBV12-4 and TRBJ1-2; D is perhaps TRBD1 (5 bases). This CDR3 has 12 amino acids. Deletions cut 10 bases from V and 4 bases from J, with 13 bases between. The CDR3 DNA follows: TGTGCCATTGCGGGGGGTGCCTATGGCTACACCTTC. Its translation: CAIAGGAYGYTF.

The table lists this clonotype with a few counts. The chain has TRBV21-1 and TRBJ2-1; no DNA check was done on the table's D call, TRBD1. TRBV21-1 is termed a pseudogene. This CDR3 spans 14 amino acids. CDR3 sequence reads: CASSKSRQYNEQFF. The CDR3 DNA follows: TGTGCCAGCAGCAAGTCCCGGCAGTACAATGAGCAGTTCTTC.

This clonotype showed up just a few times. The V gene is TRBV4-1, the J gene TRBJ2-1; 9 nucleotides match TRBD1. Germline CDR1 reads MGHRA; CDR2 reads YSYEKL. The V gene end was trimmed by 2 bases and the J gene end by 3 bases; junction bases not matched to a gene: 2. The CDR3 covers 15 residues. The DNA of the CDR3 is TGCGCCAGCAGCCAAACAGGGGGCAACTACAATGAGCAGTTCTTC. Encoded protein: CASSQTGGNYNEQFF.

This clonotype has more than one count but fewer than ten. The chain is built from TRBV4-2 and TRBJ1-5, with D possibly matching TRBD1 (5 bases). The CDR3 extends over 15 amino acids. Trimming shortened V by 5 bases and J by 5 bases, and 16 bases separated the two germline ends. Germline-derived CDR1 and CDR2 are LGHNA and YNFKEQ. Here the CDR3 DNA reads TGTGCCAGCAGCAAGTCCCAGGGCTCGGATCAGCCCCAGCATTTT. This gives the protein CASSKSQGSDQPQHF.

DNA for the CDR3: TGTGCCAGCAGTTCCGACAGGGAAGGGGTGGAGACCCAGTACTTC. This translates into CASSSDREGVETQYF. The chain carries TRBV12-3 or TRBV12-4 and TRBJ2-5; 7 nucleotides match TRBD1. This CDR3 has 15 residues. V lost 4 bases and J lost 5; bases outside the gene matches: 10.

This clonotype has just a few counts. This chain connects TRBV20-1 to TRBJ2-7; no definite D call. Trimming removed 6 bases from V and 7 bases from J, with 19 bases in between. The CDR3 sequence is 13 residues long. Germline V lookup: CDR1 DFQATT, CDR2 SNEGSKA (reference sequence). This CDR3 reads CSAVSLQDGEQYF. Written as DNA, the CDR3 is TGCAGTGCCGTCTCTTTGCAGGACGGGGAGCAGTACTTC.

The chain carries TRBV5-6 and TRBJ1-1, with 7 bases matching TRBD1. V lost 0 bases, J lost 5 bases, and 13 bases stayed unmatched. The CDR3 consists of 17 residues. Germline V lookup: CDR1 SGHDT, CDR2 YYEEEE. The CDR3 DNA sequence: TGTGCCAGCAGCTTGGCCGGAGGGGGCGCGTCATGGACTGAAGCTTTCTTT. This codes for CASSLAGGGASWTEAFF. Variable domain in full (rest from reference TRBV5-6 and TRBJ1-1): DAGVTQSPTHLIKTRGQQVTLRCSPKSGHDTVSWYQQALGQGPQFIFQYYEEEERQRGNFPDRFSGHQFPNYSSELNVNALLLGDSALYLCASSLAGGGASWTEAFFGQGTRLTVV.

Note on this clonotype: An end of the junction differs from the germline gene, which may be a read error. The CDR3 nucleotides are TGTGCCGGCAGCTTCGGACAGACCAGCTCCTATAATTCACCCCTCCACTTT. This translates into CAGSFGQTSSYNSPLHF. The rearrangement links TRBV5-5 to TRBJ1-6; perhaps TRBD1 as D (6 bases). CDR3 size: 17 residues. Germline V CDR1 and CDR2: SGHKS, YYEKEE (reference sequence). Full variable domain (remainder filled in from reference TRBV5-5 and TRBJ1-6): DAGVTQSPTHLIKTRGQQVTLRCSPISGHKSVSWYQQVLGQGPQFIFQYYEKEERGRGNFPDRFSARQFPNYSSELNVNALLLGDSALYLCAGSFGQTSSYNSPLHFGNGTRLTVT.